This T cell receptor beta chain was recorded in a study of blood T cell repertoires in COVID-19. V was trimmed by 5 bases and J by 2 bases, leaving 13 bases between them. The CDR3 contains 14 residues. Germline V lookup: CDR1 KGHSH, CDR2 LQKENI. The method was immunoSEQ multiplex PCR; TCRdb's version includes in-frame clones alone and lacks a portion of them. The sample includes roughly 150,000 clones, around 74% of them seen just once. This chain uses TRBV18 with TRBJ2-7; no firm D call. This clonotype was obtained from a man between 65 and 85 years old with acute or convalescent COVID-19. Sequencing was done on a sample of peripheral blood. For the CDR3, the DNA is TGTGCCAGCTCAGCGGTTCGAGTGACCTACGAGCAGTACTTC. Protein product: CASSAVRVTYEQYF.